Following are 9 T cell receptor beta chains from one sample sequenced in a study of blood T cell repertoires in COVID-19. The data were produced by immunoSEQ multiplex PCR, yet TCRdb's version contains in-frame clones alone and is incomplete. The table lists about 150,000 clones, 75% to 80% of them singletons. Sequenced sample: peripheral blood. The receptors come from an elderly woman with acute or convalescent COVID-19.

This clone was found once. The chain has TRBV28 and TRBJ2-7; 10 bases map to TRBD1. The CDR3 spans 15 residues. Germline lookup yields CDR1 MDHEN and CDR2 SYDVKM. With 5 bases clipped from V and 2 bases from J, the junction kept 6 bases outside the gene matches. The CDR3 DNA reads TGTGCCAGCAGTCCAACCGGGACAGGGGCCTACGAGCAGTACTTC. Protein: CASSPTGTGAYEQYF.

This rearrangement joins TRBV19 to TRBJ2-3; the D gene is possibly TRBD2 (5 bases). CDR1 and CDR2 (germline): LNHDA, SQIVND (reference sequence). V gave up 3 bases and J gave up 0 bases, with 10 bases separating them. The CDR3 is 15 amino acids. The CDR3 DNA reads TGTGCCAGTAGTATCCGGGGTGTGAGCACAGATACGCAGTATTTT. Protein product: CASSIRGVSTDTQYF.

This clone was picked up a small number of times. The chain carries TRBV12-3 or TRBV12-4 and TRBJ1-1; D remains ambiguous. V was trimmed by 6 bases and J by 11 bases, leaving 16 bases between them. The CDR3 is 12 residues long. The CDR3 DNA reads TGTGCCAGCAGCCTCCTTCGGGAGCAGGCTTTCTTT. Its protein is CASSLLREQAFF.

This sequence joins TRBV5-1 and TRBJ2-1; no definite D call. Germline V gene lookup returns CDR1 SGHRS and CDR2 YFSETQ. The CDR3 is made up of 14 amino acids. Trimming stripped 5 bases from V and 2 bases from J, with 11 bases between. The CDR3 coding sequence is TGCGCCAGCAGTTTTGGGCATCCCTACAATGAGCAGTTCTTC. Translating it yields CASSFGHPYNEQFF.

CDR3 amino acids: CASSYRQGLTDTQYF. The CDR3 DNA sequence: TGTGCCAGCAGTTATCGACAGGGGCTCACAGATACGCAGTATTTT. V is TRBV7-9 and J is TRBJ2-3; 8 bases are shared with TRBD1. The CDR3 contains 15 residues. V was clipped by 6 bases and J by 2 bases; unmatched bases: 7. Germline CDR1 and CDR2: SEHNR and FQNEAQ (reference sequence).

This clone was detected only once. This chain links TRBV6-6 with TRBJ2-5; 7 bases line up with TRBD1. CDR1 and CDR2 (germline): MNHNY, SVGAGI (reference sequence). The CDR3 has 20 residues. With 6 bases clipped from V and 5 bases from J, the junction kept 27 bases outside the gene matches. In nucleotides, the CDR3 is TGTGCCAGCAGACGAATGAGAATAAGACCGGGACAGCACGGCCTGGAGACCCAGTACTTC. Encoded protein: CASRRMRIRPGQHGLETQYF.

The rearrangement links TRBV19 to TRBJ1-1; D might be TRBD1 (5 bases). V dropped 7 bases and J dropped 0 bases, with 12 bases sitting between them. The V gene's germline CDR1 is LNHDA and CDR2 SQIVND (reference sequence). The CDR3 has 14 residues. DNA of the CDR3: TGTGCCAGTAAGGGCGACAGAATGAACACTGAAGCTTTCTTT. Encoded protein: CASKGDRMNTEAFF. The full variable domain, rest sourced from reference TRBV19 and TRBJ1-1, is DGGITQSPKYLFRKEGQNVTLSCEQNLNHDAMYWYRQDPGQGLRLIYYSQIVNDFQKGDIAEGYSVSREKKESFPLTVTSAQKNPTAFYLCASKGDRMNTEAFFGQGTRLTVV.

This chain connects TRBV3-1 (or the pseudogene TRBV3-2) to TRBJ2-1, with D possibly TRBD1 on 6 matching bases. V lost 0 bases and J lost 6, with 12 bases in between. CDR3 length: 15 amino acids. Germline CDR1 reads LGHDT; CDR2 reads YNNKEL (reference sequence). The CDR3 loop is CASSQDGQGFNEQFF. The CDR3, as DNA: TGTGCCAGCAGCCAAGATGGGCAGGGGTTCAATGAGCAGTTCTTC.

V gene TRBV21-1 combines with J gene TRBJ2-1; the table's D call, TRBD2, has no DNA check behind it. TRBV21-1 counts as a pseudogene. The CDR3 consists of 20 residues. The DNA for the CDR3 is TGTGCCAGCAGCAATGGCGAGCCATTAGCGGGAGGGTCGGGTGAGAGCGAGCAGTTCTTC. Translated, it gives CASSNGEPLAGGSGESEQFF.